The clone carrying this T cell receptor (beta chain) occurred a few times. Its antigen is not identified. Germline CDR1 and CDR2: SNHLY and FYNNEI. The CDR3 runs to 15 residues. V dropped 4 bases and J dropped 3; count of bases not matched to a gene: 4. These data originate in a study of CD8 T cells in ankylosing spondylitis. General observations from the study: Ankylosing spondylitis blood appeared to carry a characteristic TCR beta motif of eight or nine highly homologous variants. The study looked at matched synovial fluid samples from ankylosing spondylitis patients. Disease-linked clones were reported to be significantly enriched there. A number of the motif variants had already been described in reactive arthritis synovial fluid and blood. Disease-linked clones bore a CD8+ phenotype, appearing relatively rarely in peripheral blood.

Construction of TCR beta libraries was performed using quantitative 5'-RACE with molecular barcodes. Via MiXCR, TCRdb re-called the 5' RACE reads, giving one row per CDR3 protein. This table has approximately 300,000 distinct CDR3 sequences, around 8% appearing once. This sequence was found in a male donor with ankylosing spondylitis. The material sequenced was blood, either unsorted or a sorted T cell fraction (not recorded which). The chain employs TRBV2 and TRBJ2-1; 9 nucleotides align to TRBD2. CDR3 loop: CASSGGRADYNEQFF. The CDR3 nucleotides are TGTGCCAGCAGTGGCGGGAGGGCCGACTACAATGAGCAGTTCTTC.